This T cell receptor (beta chain) was sequenced for a study of cytomegalovirus exposure and HLA in healthy donors. Study-wide findings and caveats: Some segments of the V type, notably TRBV6-2 and TRBV6-3, were excluded as indistinguishable.

On this clone itself: Its antigen is as yet unknown. One junction end does not reproduce the germline sequence, and a read error may be involved.

13 Jbeta primers and 60 Vbeta primers were used for the PCR. The method was immunoSEQ multiplex PCR; TCRdb's version includes in-frame clones alone and lacks a portion of them. The table shows over 95,000 clones, with roughly 80% occurring only once. Germline-derived CDR1 and CDR2 are GTSNPN and SVGIG (reference sequence). The CDR3 contains 13 residues. This TCR came from a young woman in good health and CMV-seropositive. Sequencing was carried out using PBMCs. V gene TRBV30 combines with J gene TRBJ2-1; 8 bases align to TRBD2. The DNA for the CDR3 is TGCGACCGTTTAATAGCGGGGATCAATGAGCAGTTCTTC. Protein sequence: CDRLIAGINEQFF.